This record concerns one TCR beta chain sequence. Clinical symptoms, serum thyroxine, TRAb, thyroid ultrasound and orbital computed tomography informed diagnoses. TCR beta CDR3 regions were amplified from RNA. During a first-round RT-PCR of the TCR CDR3, the HTBI primer set was used. TCRdb itself ran the multiplex PCR reads through MiXCR, one entry per CDR3 protein. The sample yields about 640,000 distinct CDR3 sequences, 20% to 25% seen once. Unmatched junction bases numbered 8, after V lost 0 bases and J lost 4 bases. This CDR3 spans 16 amino acids. In germline, CDR1 is SGHNT, CDR2 YYREEE (reference sequence). The data were taken from a study of T cells in Graves' hyperthyroidism and ophthalmopathy.

This clonotype originated in a man younger than 40 with Graves' ophthalmopathy. Source material: blood. This chain links TRBV5-4 with TRBJ2-3, with 7 bases matching TRBD1. As DNA, the CDR3 is TGTGCCAGCAGCTTGGGGGGGCCAGGGGGAGCAGATACGCAGTATTTT. Amino acids: CASSLGGPGGADTQYF.